The present entry profiles one TCR beta chain with its context. Its antigen is still unknown. This sample is part of a study of beta chain features in type 1 diabetes. Points from the study as a whole: Across patients, naive, central memory and Treg TCRB repertoires exhibited apparently greater similarity than was observed across healthy donors. Patients with Type 1 diabetes showed moderately but significantly shorter TCRB CDR3s in all four CD4+ subsets.

CDR3 length: 13 amino acids. CDR1 SGHNT and CDR2 YYREEE come from the germline V gene (reference sequence). V was trimmed by 0 bases and J by 1 base, leaving 4 bases between them. As every portion of the isolated RNA was reverse transcribed, the sequencing read expressed TCRB transcripts. The average output of naive, central memory and regulatory T cell samples was about 3.3 million reads. Assay: immunoSEQ multiplex PCR; the TCRdb copy retains only in-frame clones and omits some. The sample yields 300,000 to 400,000 clones, under 8.5% seen once. This TCR came from a woman between 18 and 30 years old in good health. The rearrangement joins TRBV5-4 to TRBJ2-5, with unresolved D. Sequences were obtained from central memory CD4+ T cells from blood. This chain's CDR3 is CASSLDSQETQYF. CDR3 nucleotides: TGTGCCAGCAGCTTGGACAGCCAAGAGACCCAGTACTTC.